This T cell receptor beta chain was observed in a study of shared clonotypes between healthy human individuals. Profiling relied on immunoSEQ multiplex PCR, and the TCRdb table lists in-frame clones only, not all of them. The table has over a million clones, 96% seen once; the top ten hold approximately 1.1%. Overall study findings and caveats: Among the subsets, naive ones generally showed larger estimated richness than memory ones.

Details on this clone: Antigen unknown.

CDR3 length equals 14 residues. Per the germline V gene, CDR1 is LNHDA and CDR2 is SQIVND (reference sequence). V dropped 8 bases and J dropped 3; count of bases not matched to a gene: 3. The chain carries TRBV19 and TRBJ2-2, with 10 bases lining up with TRBD1. The sample consisted of naive CD4+ T cells sorted from blood. Subset indicated: CD45RA+ positively selected. This receptor was taken from a man in his thirties or forties in good health. The chain's CDR3 is CASGQGVYTGELFF. The CDR3 region has the DNA TGTGCCAGTGGACAGGGGGTGTACACCGGGGAGCTGTTTTTT. Full variable domain (missing parts from reference TRBV19 and TRBJ2-2): DGGITQSPKYLFRKEGQNVTLSCEQNLNHDAMYWYRQDPGQGLRLIYYSQIVNDFQKGDIAEGYSVSREKKESFPLTVTSAQKNPTAFYLCASGQGVYTGELFFGEGSRLTVL.